This T cell receptor beta chain was recorded in a study of T cells after yellow fever vaccination. Regarding the study as a whole: FACS-sorted repertoires might harbor abundant contaminating clonotypes from the bulk population.

This clonotype was detected only a few times. Its specificity is not known. CDR1 WSHSY and CDR2 SAAADI come from the germline V gene. The V and J ends lost 2 bases and 3 bases respectively, with 10 bases between them. The CDR3 loop spans 14 amino acids. MiXCR, run by TCRdb on the 5' RACE reads, gives a single entry per CDR3 protein. The sample consists of 350,000 to 450,000 distinct CDR3 sequences, over 5% of them appearing once. The receptor comes from a man aged 25-45 years who received the YFV17D yellow fever vaccine. This specimen consisted of PBMCs, obtained 5 days after the yellow fever booster vaccination. The V and J genes are TRBV10-2 and TRBJ1-1; no firm D call. The chain's CDR3 is CASSEGVMDTEAFF. Written as DNA, the CDR3 is TGCGCCAGCAGTGAGGGGGTTATGGACACTGAAGCTTTCTTT.